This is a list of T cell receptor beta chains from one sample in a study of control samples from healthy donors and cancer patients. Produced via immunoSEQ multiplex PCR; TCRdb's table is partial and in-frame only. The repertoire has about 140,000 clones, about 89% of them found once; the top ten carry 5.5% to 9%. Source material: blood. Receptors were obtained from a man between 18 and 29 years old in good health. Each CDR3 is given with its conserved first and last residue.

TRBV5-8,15,CASSFGDSFSYEQYF
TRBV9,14,CASSPTGDNSPLHF
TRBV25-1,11,CASSEGGGEYF
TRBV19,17,CASSIGYRGTSTDTQYF
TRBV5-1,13,CASSLDREYGYTF
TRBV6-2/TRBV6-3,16,CASSYRTSGGAGELFF
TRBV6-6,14,CASSYSGVTDTQYF
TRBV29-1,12,CSVVNSLYGYTF
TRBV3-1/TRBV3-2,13,CASTTGVGTEAFF
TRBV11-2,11,CASSLTYEQYF
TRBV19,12,CASRVSIYGYTF
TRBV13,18,CASSLGSDSLSLYYGYTF
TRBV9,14,CASSVDSTGYEQFF
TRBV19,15,CASSIEHRGAEKLFF
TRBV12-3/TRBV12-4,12,CASSDPEETQYF
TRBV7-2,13,CASSLGAGQPQHF
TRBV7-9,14,CASSSPLGAYEQYF
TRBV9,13,CASNRESTDTQYF
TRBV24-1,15,CATSDSWTSTDTQYF
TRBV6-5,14,CASSRDAGGETQYF